Following are 25 T cell receptor beta chains from one sample sequenced in a study of blood T cell repertoires in COVID-19 (TCRdb year 2020). The library was built by means of the immunoSEQ multiplex PCR assay. What TCRdb holds here is the immuneACCESS table cut down to in-frame rearrangements. Part of the clones is not present; checked against another copy, under half of the missing clones reflect an unresolved V gene, and the others are unexplained. The sample table records around 380,000 clones; approximately 80% of these occur just once. The ten largest account for 0.85% to 1.2% of the sample. Input material: peripheral blood. The receptor set was obtained from a human donor with acute or convalescent COVID-19. The donor label of this sample is uncertain.

The chain carries TRBV6-5 and TRBJ2-2; possibly TRBD2 for D (5 bases). CDR1 is MNHEY, CDR2 SVGAGI, per germline. V was trimmed by 6 bases and J by 5 bases, leaving 10 bases between them. The CDR3 length is 13 residues. CDR3 region: CASSLERTGELFF. Here the CDR3 DNA reads TGTGCCAGCAGCCTAGAGCGGACCGGGGAGCTGTTTTTT.

V gene TRBV10-2 combines with J gene TRBJ2-7; D is undetermined. The V gene lost 6 bases and the J gene lost 1 base, with 13 bases spanning the gap. Germline CDR1 is WSHSY and CDR2 is SAAADI. The CDR3 contains 14 residues. This CDR3 reads CASSISGGSYEQYF. CDR3 sequence (DNA): TGCGCCAGCAGCATCTCGGGTGGGTCCTACGAGCAGTACTTC.

The chain couples TRBV29-1 to TRBJ1-1; a weak D match, TRBD1 (6 bases). The germline CDR1 and CDR2 sequences are SQVTM and ANQGSEA. The CDR3 spans 13 residues. V shed 6 bases and J shed 3 bases, with 14 bases lying between them. The DNA for the CDR3 is TGCAGCGTCGAACAGGGTTGGGACACTGAAGCTTTCTTT. Amino acid sequence: CSVEQGWDTEAFF.

This clone was picked up one time. V usage is TRBV6-6 and J usage is TRBJ2-3; 7 nucleotides line up with TRBD2. Germline assignment: CDR1 MNHNY and CDR2 SVGAGI (reference sequence). Trimming at V came to 8 bases and at J to 9 bases, leaving 20 bases not matched to a gene. The CDR3 is 16 residues long. CDR3 loop: CASQRGGGTSGDTQYF. The CDR3 DNA reads as TGTGCCAGCCAAAGGGGCGGGGGTACCTCCGGGGACACGCAGTATTTT.

The V call is TRBV5-4, the J call TRBJ2-7; 10 nucleotides line up with TRBD1. CDR3 size: 13 residues. Unmatched junction bases numbered 10, after V lost 4 bases and J lost 12 bases. Per germline, CDR1 SGHNT and CDR2 YYREEE (reference sequence). CDR3 DNA: TGTGCCAGCAGCGCTGACAGGGGGCGCGTTCCGTACTTC. Amino acids: CASSADRGRVPYF.

This chain connects TRBV27 to TRBJ2-7; 10 bases agree with TRBD1. The germline gives CDR1 MNHEY, CDR2 SMNVEV (reference sequence). CDR3 length: 15 residues. The trim removed 5 bases at V and 4 bases at J, leaving 8 bases unmatched. DNA for the CDR3: TGTGCCAGCAGTGAACGGACAGGGGGGCGATACGAGCAGTACTTC. Translating it yields CASSERTGGRYEQYF.

The chain uses TRBV6-1 and TRBJ1-5; D ambiguous. V was cut by 3 bases and J by 0 bases, with 9 bases left in between. From germline, CDR1 is MNHNS and CDR2 SASEGT. This CDR3 is 15 amino acids long. In DNA form, the CDR3 reads TGTGCCAGCAGTGATTACGGGGTTAGCAATCAGCCCCAGCATTTT. This encodes CASSDYGVSNQPQHF.

The rearrangement joins TRBV5-1 to TRBJ2-3, with 7 nucleotides matching TRBD2. The CDR3 contains 14 residues. The V gene's germline CDR1 is SGHRS and CDR2 YFSETQ. V lost 0 bases and J lost 4; bases outside the gene matches: 2. CDR3 protein: CASSLGGSADTQYF. The DNA of the CDR3 is TGCGCCAGCAGCTTGGGCGGGAGCGCAGATACGCAGTATTTT.

The rearrangement joins TRBV18 to TRBJ1-2, with TRBD1 identical over 7 bases. Germline-derived CDR1 and CDR2 are KGHSH and LQKENI. V dropped 3 bases and J dropped 1; count of bases not matched to a gene: 2. The CDR3 has 14 residues. CDR3 sequence reads: CASSPYRGNYGYTF. CDR3 DNA sequence: TGTGCCAGCTCACCCTACAGGGGTAACTATGGCTACACCTTC.

The chain has TRBV13 and TRBJ2-1; a weak D match, TRBD1 (6 bases). The CDR3 is 12 amino acids. The germline V and J ends were trimmed by 4 bases and 9 bases, with 10 bases remaining between them. Germline-derived CDR1 and CDR2 are PRHDT and FYEKMQ (reference sequence). CDR3: CASSSGEIEQFF. CDR3 in DNA: TGTGCCAGCAGCTCAGGGGAGATTGAGCAGTTCTTC.

There are a few counts of this clone. The chain carries TRBV24-1 and TRBJ1-1; D possibly corresponds to TRBD1 (6 bases). Trimming stripped 7 bases from V and 3 bases from J, with 11 bases between. The CDR3 spans 13 residues. The germline CDR1 and CDR2 sequences are KGHDR and SFDVKD. The CDR3 spells CATRDRADTEAFF. In DNA form, the CDR3 reads TGTGCCACCAGGGACAGAGCGGACACTGAAGCTTTCTTT.

The rearrangement uses TRBV19 and TRBJ1-4; D is undetermined. This CDR3 has 17 residues. Deletions cut 6 bases from V and 8 bases from J, with 25 bases between. CDR1 LNHDA and CDR2 SQIVND come from the germline V gene (reference sequence). In nucleotides, the CDR3 is TGTGCCAGTAGCCCCCCCCGGAGGGTACTGACGGAAGAAAAACTGTTTTTT. As protein: CASSPPRRVLTEEKLFF. Combining the CDR3 with reference TRBV19 and TRBJ1-4 gives the whole variable domain DGGITQSPKYLFRKEGQNVTLSCEQNLNHDAMYWYRQDPGQGLRLIYYSQIVNDFQKGDIAEGYSVSREKKESFPLTVTSAQKNPTAFYLCASSPPRRVLTEEKLFFGSGTQLSVL.

Here the CDR3 reads CATSREFWRGRGQYEQYF. For the CDR3, the DNA is TGTGCCACCAGCAGAGAATTCTGGCGGGGCAGGGGGCAATACGAGCAGTACTTC. The rearrangement uses TRBV15 and TRBJ2-7, with 8 bases fitting TRBD1. Germline values: CDR1 LNHNV, CDR2 YYDKDF (reference sequence). The V gene end was trimmed by 0 bases and the J gene end by 4 bases; junction bases not matched to a gene: 14. The CDR3 consists of 18 residues.

In its sample, this clone was seen a few times. The V and J genes are TRBV19 and TRBJ1-5; D is ambiguous. Trimming pared 10 bases from V and 0 bases from J, leaving 13 bases between. The CDR3 extends over 14 amino acids. From germline, CDR1 is LNHDA and CDR2 SQIVND (reference sequence). CDR3 in amino acids: CATRERNSNQPQHF. The CDR3 nucleotides read TGTGCCACGAGGGAACGGAATAGCAATCAGCCCCAGCATTTT.

The V gene is TRBV10-3, the J gene TRBJ2-3, with 9 bases that match TRBD2. Germline V gene sequence: CDR1 ENHRY, CDR2 SYGVKD. This CDR3 region has 15 residues. V was clipped by 8 bases and J by 3 bases; unmatched bases: 9. The CDR3 sequence is CAISQAGGETDTQYF. DNA of the CDR3: TGTGCCATCTCTCAAGCGGGGGGTGAGACAGATACGCAGTATTTT.

This clone was detected only once. V and J are TRBV7-8 and TRBJ2-7; TRBD1 matches at 9 bases. CDR1 is SGHVS, CDR2 FQNEAQ, per germline. The V and J ends lost 2 bases and 5 bases, in that order; junction bases with no gene match: 7. This CDR3 region has 15 residues. The CDR3: CASSLTGQGANEQYF. CDR3 nucleotides: TGTGCCAGCAGCTTAACGGGACAGGGCGCCAACGAGCAGTACTTC.

This clone appeared a single time. J is TRBJ1-4 and V is TRBV6-1, with no clear D. CDR1 and CDR2 from the germline V gene are MNHNS and SASEGT. Deletions cut 2 bases from V and 1 base from J, with 5 bases between. The CDR3 contains 14 residues. For the CDR3, the DNA is TGTGCCAGCAGTGAACGGGGAACTAATGAAAAACTGTTTTTT. Encoded protein: CASSERGTNEKLFF.

This rearrangement joins TRBV28 to TRBJ2-6; 8 bases are shared with TRBD1. V lost 3 bases, J lost 0 bases, and 10 bases stayed unmatched. This CDR3 contains 19 residues. Per germline, CDR1 MDHEN and CDR2 SYDVKM. The CDR3 DNA sequence: TGTGCCAGCAGTTTCCGGGGGACAGGTCGTAGCTCTGGGGCCAACGTCCTGACTTTC. It is translated as CASSFRGTGRSSGANVLTF.

This clone was recorded only once. This chain joins TRBV7-6 and TRBJ1-5; no firm D call. Germline lookup yields CDR1 SGHVS and CDR2 FNYEAQ. Trimming shortened V by 5 bases and J by 5 bases, and 19 bases separated the two germline ends. The CDR3 contains 16 residues. CDR3 sequence reads: CASSRDLGGRDQPQHF. CDR3 sequence (DNA): TGTGCCAGCAGCCGAGACCTCGGAGGAAGGGATCAGCCCCAGCATTTT.

V usage is TRBV24-1 and J usage is TRBJ2-1; 9 bases fit TRBD2. This CDR3 is built from 15 residues. V shed 2 bases, J shed 9 bases, and the junction held 7 bases outside the gene matches. CDR1 is KGHDR and CDR2 is SFDVKD in the germline V gene. CDR3 in amino acids: CATSDSAGGIGEQFF. In nucleotides, the CDR3 is TGTGCCACCAGTGATTCTGCGGGAGGGATTGGTGAGCAGTTCTTC.

The chain links TRBV5-4 to TRBJ1-1, with D unclear. CDR1 is SGHNT and CDR2 is YYREEE in the germline V gene (reference sequence). V lost 1 base to trimming and J lost 3 bases, with 10 bases between them. This CDR3 has 14 residues. The chain's CDR3 is CASSLPRLHTEAFF. The DNA for the CDR3 is TGTGCCAGCAGCTTGCCCAGACTACACACTGAAGCTTTCTTT.

The V call is TRBV27, the J call TRBJ2-7, with D unresolved. The V end was cut by 6 bases, the J end by 0 bases, with 12 bases between. CDR1 MNHEY and CDR2 SMNVEV come from the germline V gene (reference sequence). The CDR3 spans 14 residues. CDR3 region: CASSARRSSYEQYF. The CDR3 coding sequence is TGTGCCAGCAGCGCCCGACGGAGCTCCTACGAGCAGTACTTC.

The chain combines TRBV11-2 with TRBJ2-7; the match to TRBD1 covers 10 bases. This CDR3 contains 15 residues. The germline CDR1 and CDR2 sequences are SGHAT and FQNNGV. Trimming cost V 1 base and J 1 base; bases outside gene matches: 1. For the CDR3, the DNA is TGTGCCAGCAGCTTAGGGACAGGGGGGTCCTACGAGCAGTACTTC. Its protein product is CASSLGTGGSYEQYF.

V and J are TRBV27 and TRBJ2-6; TRBD2 matches 8 bases. The CDR3 covers 17 residues. CDR1 MNHEY and CDR2 SMNVEV come from the germline V gene (reference sequence). V gave up 8 bases and J gave up 0 bases; unmatched junction bases: 9. The CDR3 region is CASSGGVVLSGANVLTF. CDR3 nucleotides: TGTGCCAGCTCCGGGGGGGTGGTCCTCTCTGGGGCCAACGTCCTGACTTTC.

The rearrangement joins TRBV3-1 (or the pseudogene TRBV3-2) to TRBJ2-5; possibly TRBD1 for D (6 bases). The V end lost 4 bases, the J end lost 5 bases, and 11 bases lay between the germline ends. The CDR3 has 13 residues. Germline CDR1 LGHDT, CDR2 YNNKEL (reference sequence). CDR3 DNA sequence: TGTGCCAGCAGCCCCGAAGGGGGTGAGACCCAGTACTTC. Translation: CASSPEGGETQYF.